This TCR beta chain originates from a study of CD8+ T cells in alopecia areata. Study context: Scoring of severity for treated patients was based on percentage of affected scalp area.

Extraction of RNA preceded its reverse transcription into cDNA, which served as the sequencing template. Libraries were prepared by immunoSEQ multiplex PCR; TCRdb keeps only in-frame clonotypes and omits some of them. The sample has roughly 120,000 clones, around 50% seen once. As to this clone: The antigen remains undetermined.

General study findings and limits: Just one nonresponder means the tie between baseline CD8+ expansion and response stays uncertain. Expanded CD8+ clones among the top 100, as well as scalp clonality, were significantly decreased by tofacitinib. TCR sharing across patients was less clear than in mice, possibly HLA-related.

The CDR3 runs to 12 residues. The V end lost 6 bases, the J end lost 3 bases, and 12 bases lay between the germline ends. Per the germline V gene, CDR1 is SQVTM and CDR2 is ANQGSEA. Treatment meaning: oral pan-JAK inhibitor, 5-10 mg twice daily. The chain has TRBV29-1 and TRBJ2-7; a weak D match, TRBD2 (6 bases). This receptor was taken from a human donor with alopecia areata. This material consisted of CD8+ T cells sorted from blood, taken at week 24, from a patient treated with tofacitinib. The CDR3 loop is CSVAGLSYEQYF. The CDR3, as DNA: TGCAGCGTGGCGGGGTTGAGCTACGAGCAGTACTTC.